The T cell receptor (beta chain) under discussion was sequenced for a study of response to subunit inactivated influenza vaccine (dated by TCRdb to the late 2010s). Some background on the complete study: To follow how T cells responded to a trivalent subunit inactivated influenza vaccine, the researchers relied on deep quantitative profiling of the T cell receptor repertoire. The research as a whole found: According to the authors, only a limited number of new T cells may be recruited by each seasonal influenza vaccination.

Worth noting for this clonotype: Its specific antigen is unknown. Per-nucleotide qualities are absent, and no much larger clonotype sits a single base away.

CDR1 and CDR2 are drawn from the germline V gene: WSHSY, SAAADI. Counted from cysteine to phenylalanine, this CDR3 has 16 amino acids. Of all the DNA, just the CDR3 is kept, 48 bases in frame from base 1. Trimming at the junction amounts to 2 bases on V and 0 bases on J, and the germline ends lie 14 bases apart. The library came from RT-PCR. The sample was run on an Illumina HiSeq 2500. Starting from the raw public reads, TCRdb applied fastp trimming at Q25, assembled clones with MiXCR and retained in-frame beta chains. Each record represents a unique CDR3 protein, reported with the most common genes and DNA among its rows. This sample comprises hundreds of thousands of distinct CDR3 sequences, 15% to 18% of them detected only once. The ten largest clones represent approximately 10% of the sample.

The chain is made from TRBV10-2 and TRBJ2-7; the D gene is perhaps TRBD2, from 5 matching bases. The clonotype originates from a man aged 45-65 years who received an inactivated influenza vaccine. Donor details come from another sample of the same person, matched by shared clones. The sample here was PBMCs from blood, taken less than 13 days after vaccination. The sequenced DNA is TGCGCCAGCAGTGAGATGGTAGCGCGAAGCTCCTACGAGCAGTACTTC. It encodes CASSEMVARSSYEQYF.